The source of this T cell receptor beta chain is a study of blood T cell repertoires in COVID-19. Study context: Spain, Italy and the United States supplied samples that represented acute and convalescent COVID-19. PBMCs, B-cell-depleted T cells, or T cells were the source of the cDNA or gDNA that made up the material.

This clone was picked up a small number of times. Profiling relied on immunoSEQ multiplex PCR, and the TCRdb table lists in-frame clones only, not all of them. The sample yields approximately 300,000 clones, around 90% seen once. Germline CDR1 SEHNR, CDR2 FQNEAQ (reference sequence). V lost 3 bases, J lost 10 bases, and 7 bases lay in between. The CDR3 covers 11 residues. Participants spanned ages about 18 to 100 years and resided in 20 to 30 US areas. J is TRBJ2-1 and V is TRBV7-9; no clear D gene. The TCR was taken from a man aged 60-69 years who had recovered from COVID-19. The specimen sequenced was PBMCs or T cells enriched from blood (not recorded which). In nucleotides, the CDR3 is TGTGCCAGCAGCTTTCTAAGCGAGCAGTTCTTC. This gives the protein CASSFLSEQFF.